These 30 T cell receptor beta chains were all obtained from the same sample, sequenced in a study of cytomegalovirus exposure and HLA in healthy donors. The repertoire was sequenced with immunoSEQ multiplex PCR; TCRdb's copy has only in-frame clones and lacks some. The sample lists about 69,000 clones; over 95% were seen once. Material for sequencing was PBMCs. The source is a young woman in good health and CMV-seropositive.

The chain joins TRBV7-9 to TRBJ2-7, with D perhaps TRBD1 (6 bases). This CDR3 contains 14 residues. The V end was cut by 5 bases, the J end by 4 bases, with 15 bases between. Germline loops: CDR1 SEHNR, CDR2 FQNEAQ (reference sequence). CDR3: CASSPRQESYEQYF. The CDR3 nucleotides read TGTGCCAGCAGCCCTCGACAGGAGAGTTACGAGCAGTACTTC.

The J gene is TRBJ2-7, the V gene TRBV9; 7 bases map to TRBD1. The CDR3 length is 15 residues. J lost 4 bases, V lost 3 bases, and 10 bases had no gene match. Germline CDR1 and CDR2: SGDLS and YYNGEE. CDR3 sequence (DNA): TGTGCCAGCAGCGAGAGCCATGAGACAGGGTACGAGCAGTACTTC. Translating gives CASSESHETGYEQYF.

This clone was seen a single time. V is TRBV27 and J is TRBJ1-2, with 8 nucleotides matching TRBD1. Germline lookup yields CDR1 MNHEY and CDR2 SMNVEV (reference sequence). V trimming: 0 bases; J trimming: 3 bases; junction bases outside the gene matches: 3. The CDR3 is 15 amino acids. The CDR3 protein is CASSLSGDRYYGYTF. For the CDR3, the DNA is TGTGCCAGCAGTTTATCGGGGGACAGGTACTATGGCTACACCTTC.

This clone turned up a few times. This chain joins TRBV28 and TRBJ2-3; tentatively, D is TRBD1 (5 bases). The CDR3 loop spans 19 amino acids. The V and J ends lost 6 bases and 0 bases respectively, with 25 bases between them. Germline V gene data show CDR1 as MDHEN and CDR2 as SYDVKM. The DNA for the CDR3 is TGTGCCAGCAGCCCCTTTGTGTGGGGCCAAGGCACTAGCACAGATACGCAGTATTTT. Translation: CASSPFVWGQGTSTDTQYF. The full variable domain, completed using reference TRBV28 and TRBJ2-3, is DVKVTQSSRYLVKRTGEKVFLECVQDMDHENMFWYRQDPGLGLRLIYFSYDVKMKEKGDIPEGYSVSREKKERFSLILESASTNQTSMYLCASSPFVWGQGTSTDTQYFGPGTRLTVL.

The genes are TRBV7-2 and TRBJ2-3; tentatively, D is TRBD2 (7 bases). V was cut by 5 bases and J by 6 bases, with 24 bases left in between. CDR1 and CDR2 from the germline V gene are SGHTA and FQGNSA. This CDR3 contains 17 residues. CDR3 bases: TGTGCCAGCAGCACTCCCGGACTAGGGGGGTACCCGGATACGCAGTATTTT. Amino acid sequence: CASSTPGLGGYPDTQYF.

The chain uses TRBV27 and TRBJ2-7, with a possible D match to TRBD2 (6 bases). The CDR3 covers 15 residues. V dropped 5 bases and J dropped 3 bases, with 17 bases sitting between them. The germline CDR1 and CDR2 sequences are MNHEY and SMNVEV (reference sequence). DNA for the CDR3: TGTGCCAGCAGTCCCATCGGACTAAAAGGCTACGAGCAGTACTTC. This translates into CASSPIGLKGYEQYF.

This sequence joins TRBV2 and TRBJ2-4, with D possibly matching TRBD2 (6 bases). The CDR3 is 15 amino acids. V was pared by 7 bases and J by 5 bases, with 18 bases between. Germline V CDR1 and CDR2: SNHLY, FYNNEI. DNA for the CDR3: TGTGCCAGCACCTCCCGCGGGGCAGGACAAAACATTCAGTACTTC. Translated, it gives CASTSRGAGQNIQYF.

The rearrangement uses TRBV2 and TRBJ2-3, with 8 nucleotides matching TRBD1. CDR3 length: 15 amino acids. In germline, CDR1 is SNHLY, CDR2 FYNNEI. Losses at the gene ends were 7 bases for V and 2 bases for J; bases not matched to a gene: 8. DNA for the CDR3: TGTGCCAGCAAAGGACAGGGATCGAACACAGATACGCAGTATTTT. Amino acid sequence: CASKGQGSNTDTQYF.

This rearrangement joins TRBV5-1 to TRBJ1-1, with a weak D call TRBD1 (5 bases). Germline assignment: CDR1 SGHRS and CDR2 YFSETQ. The CDR3 is 12 residues long. V lost 1 base, J lost 7 bases, and 8 bases lay in between. CDR3 protein: CASSLLGLEAFF. CDR3 nucleotide sequence: TGCGCCAGCAGCTTGTTGGGGCTTGAAGCTTTCTTT.

The chain combines TRBV7-3 with TRBJ2-7; D may be TRBD1 (6 bases). The CDR3 covers 13 residues. Germline V gene data show CDR1 as SGHTA and CDR2 as FQGTGA. Trimming removed 4 bases from V and 4 bases from J, with 11 bases in between. The CDR3 protein is CASSSYQGYEQYF. The CDR3 DNA follows: TGTGCCAGCAGCTCATATCAGGGGTACGAGCAGTACTTC.

This rearrangement joins TRBV21-1 to TRBJ2-7; the table's D gene call, TRBD1, was not cross checked with the DNA. TRBV21-1 is tagged as a pseudogene. This CDR3 is built from 18 residues. For the CDR3, the DNA is TGTGCCAGCAGCAAAAACGGGACAGGGGGCGTAGGTCCCTACGAGCAGTACTTC. It yields the protein CASSKNGTGGVGPYEQYF.

This clone was detected once. The rearrangement joins TRBV4-3 to TRBJ2-1; TRBD2 agrees at 8 bases. The CDR3 spans 14 residues. CDR1 and CDR2 from the germline V gene are LGHNA and YSLEER. J gave up 9 bases and V 4 bases, and 8 bases lay outside the gene matches. The CDR3 sequence: CASSRSGSASEQFF. DNA of the CDR3: TGCGCCAGCAGCCGCAGCGGGAGCGCAAGTGAGCAGTTCTTC.

This chain joins TRBV6-4 and TRBJ2-1, with TRBD2 identical over 7 bases. The junction had 8 bases not matched to a gene; V was cut back by 3 bases and J by 9 bases. Germline loops: CDR1 MRHNA, CDR2 SNTAGT. The CDR3 contains 14 residues. Here the CDR3 DNA reads TGTGCCAGCAGTGAGGAGGGAGGGTTCGCTGAGCAGTTCTTC. It translates to CASSEEGGFAEQFF.

The J gene is TRBJ2-1, the V gene TRBV11-2, with 14 bases fitting TRBD2. The ends lost 5 bases at V and 9 bases at J; junction bases unmatched: 6. The CDR3 is made up of 15 amino acids. Germline loops: CDR1 SGHAT, CDR2 FQNNGV. The CDR3: CASSLGTSGSVEQFF. DNA of the CDR3: TGTGCCAGCAGCCTCGGGACTAGCGGGAGTGTTGAGCAGTTCTTC.

In this sample, this clone turned up once. DNA for the CDR3: TGCAGCGCTGGACAGAGCTCTGGAAACACCATATATTTT. This gives the protein CSAGQSSGNTIYF. The J gene is TRBJ1-3, the V gene TRBV29-1, with D possibly matching TRBD1 (6 bases). Trimming left V 7 bases short and J 0 bases short, with 10 bases between. CDR1 and CDR2 (germline): SQVTM, ANQGSEA. The CDR3 runs to 13 residues.

This sequence joins TRBV19 and TRBJ2-7; D is perhaps TRBD2 (6 bases). Germline V gene sequence: CDR1 LNHDA, CDR2 SQIVND (reference sequence). There are 14 residues in the CDR3. Deletions cut 0 bases from V and 6 bases from J, with 12 bases between. The CDR3 DNA sequence: TGTGCCAGTAGTATAGATTCGGGAGCCTCCGAGCAGTACTTC. Translated: CASSIDSGASEQYF.

This sequence joins TRBV9 and TRBJ2-7, with unresolved D. CDR1 is SGDLS, CDR2 YYNGEE, per germline. V was shortened by 4 bases and J by 1 base, with 9 bases between the two germline ends. This CDR3 contains 13 residues. The CDR3: CASSPSRSYEQYF. CDR3 sequence (DNA): TGTGCCAGCAGCCCCTCCCGTTCCTACGAGCAGTACTTC.

The V gene is TRBV27, the J gene TRBJ2-7; 10 positions agree with TRBD2. Germline lookup yields CDR1 MNHEY and CDR2 SMNVEV (reference sequence). The CDR3 has 17 amino acids. V lost 7 bases and J lost 2; bases outside the gene matches: 14. The CDR3 is CASISTLGGLATYEQYF. In DNA, the CDR3 is TGTGCCAGCATTTCAACTCTCGGGGGACTAGCGACCTACGAGCAGTACTTC.

This clone was observed a single time. This sequence joins TRBV6-5 and TRBJ2-1; D is perhaps TRBD2 (5 bases). The V gene lost 1 base and the J gene lost 9 bases, with 13 bases spanning the gap. Germline V gene lookup returns CDR1 MNHEY and CDR2 SVGAGI. The length of the CDR3 is 14 residues. The CDR3 DNA is TGTGCCAGCAGTTACTTGAGAGGGTCGGTTGAGCAGTTCTTC. It yields the protein CASSYLRGSVEQFF.

The chain combines TRBV6-6 with TRBJ1-2; D unclear. The V and J ends lost 2 bases and 2 bases respectively, with 9 bases between them. The CDR3 has 14 amino acids. Germline lookup yields CDR1 MNHNY and CDR2 SVGAGI (reference sequence). CDR3 in amino acids: CASSYPGENYGYTF. The DNA of the CDR3 is TGTGCCAGCAGTTACCCCGGGGAGAACTATGGCTACACCTTC.

V gene TRBV27 combines with J gene TRBJ2-7, with a possible D match to TRBD1 (6 bases). The germline V gene has CDR1 MNHEY and CDR2 SMNVEV (reference sequence). Deletions cut 3 bases from V and 3 bases from J, with 9 bases between. The CDR3 sequence is 13 residues long. CDR3 nucleotides: TGTGCCAGCAGTTTGGACAGCTACTACGAGCAGTACTTC. This encodes CASSLDSYYEQYF.

The rearrangement links TRBV4-3 to TRBJ1-2; perhaps TRBD1 as D (5 bases). Germline V lookup: CDR1 LGHNA, CDR2 YSLEER. The V gene lost 4 bases and the J gene lost 8 bases, with 23 bases spanning the gap. The CDR3 spans 16 residues. The CDR3 region is CASSPRGPRGTGGYTF. CDR3 DNA: TGCGCCAGCAGCCCTCGGGGTCCGCGGGGCACGGGCGGCTACACCTTC.

The chain combines TRBV2 with TRBJ1-2, with D perhaps TRBD1 (5 bases). Trimming pared 8 bases from V and 7 bases from J, leaving 20 bases between. CDR3 length equals 14 residues. CDR1 and CDR2 from the germline V gene are SNHLY and FYNNEI. The CDR3 nucleotides read TGTGCCAGCGCCAGAGGAGGGAGGGGTCCTGGCTACACCTTC. It codes for CASARGGRGPGYTF.

The chain couples TRBV5-4 to TRBJ2-1, with 7 bases aligning to TRBD1. The CDR3 totals 14 residues. V lost 4 bases and J lost 8; bases outside the gene matches: 9. Per the germline V gene, CDR1 is SGHNT and CDR2 is YYREEE (reference sequence). The chain's CDR3 is CASSLPTGTYEQFF. The CDR3 DNA sequence: TGTGCCAGCAGCCTCCCGACAGGGACCTATGAGCAGTTCTTC.

The J gene is TRBJ2-3, the V gene TRBV28; 8 nucleotides line up with TRBD2. V trimming: 3 bases; J trimming: 3 bases; junction bases outside the gene matches: 8. This CDR3 has 16 residues. Germline lookup yields CDR1 MDHEN and CDR2 SYDVKM. The CDR3 nucleotides read TGTGCCAGCAGTTTTTCCGAACGGGAGGGTACAGATACGCAGTATTTT. It specifies CASSFSEREGTDTQYF.

In the case of this clone: An end of the junction differs from the germline gene, which may be a read error. The chain has TRBV7-7 and TRBJ2-1, with D unclear. The germline gives CDR1 SSHAT, CDR2 FNYEAQ (reference sequence). The CDR3 runs 11 residues. The CDR3 reads CASSPRREQFF. The CDR3, as DNA: TGTGCTAGCAGCCCCCGGAGAGAGCAGTTCTTC.

The V and J genes are TRBV6-5 and TRBJ2-2; D is perhaps TRBD1 (5 bases). Germline V gives CDR1 MNHEY, CDR2 SVGAGI. CDR3 length equals 13 residues. Trimming cost V 6 bases and J 7 bases, with 12 bases left between them. As DNA, the CDR3 is TGTGCCAGCAGGACAAGAAGGGGCGGGGAGCTGTTTTTT. Amino acids: CASRTRRGGELFF.

The rearrangement joins TRBV19 to TRBJ2-1; TRBD1 is a possible D gene (5 bases). Looked up from germline, CDR1 is LNHDA and CDR2 is SQIVND (reference sequence). This CDR3 has 15 residues. V shed 3 bases and J shed 0 bases, with 9 bases lying between them. The chain's CDR3 is CASSIRASSYNEQFF. CDR3 nucleotide sequence: TGTGCCAGTAGTATCAGGGCCAGCTCCTACAATGAGCAGTTCTTC.

CDR3 DNA sequence: TGTGCTAGTTCCTGGACAGGGGATAGGAGAGGCGAGCAGTACTTC. It translates to CASSWTGDRRGEQYF. V gene TRBV12-5 combines with J gene TRBJ2-7; 9 bases are a match to TRBD1. The germline CDR1 and CDR2 sequences are LGHNT and FRNRAP. Trimming at V came to 8 bases and at J to 6 bases, leaving 14 bases not matched to a gene. This CDR3 comprises 15 residues.

In nucleotides, the CDR3 is TGCGCCAGCAGCCAAGGGTTGCGGGACACAGATACGCAGTATTTT. Protein: CASSQGLRDTDTQYF. The chain uses TRBV4-3 and TRBJ2-3; D is possibly TRBD2 (6 bases). This CDR3 region has 15 residues. Germline CDR1 and CDR2: LGHNA and YSLEER. V was pared by 1 base and J by 2 bases, with 10 bases between.